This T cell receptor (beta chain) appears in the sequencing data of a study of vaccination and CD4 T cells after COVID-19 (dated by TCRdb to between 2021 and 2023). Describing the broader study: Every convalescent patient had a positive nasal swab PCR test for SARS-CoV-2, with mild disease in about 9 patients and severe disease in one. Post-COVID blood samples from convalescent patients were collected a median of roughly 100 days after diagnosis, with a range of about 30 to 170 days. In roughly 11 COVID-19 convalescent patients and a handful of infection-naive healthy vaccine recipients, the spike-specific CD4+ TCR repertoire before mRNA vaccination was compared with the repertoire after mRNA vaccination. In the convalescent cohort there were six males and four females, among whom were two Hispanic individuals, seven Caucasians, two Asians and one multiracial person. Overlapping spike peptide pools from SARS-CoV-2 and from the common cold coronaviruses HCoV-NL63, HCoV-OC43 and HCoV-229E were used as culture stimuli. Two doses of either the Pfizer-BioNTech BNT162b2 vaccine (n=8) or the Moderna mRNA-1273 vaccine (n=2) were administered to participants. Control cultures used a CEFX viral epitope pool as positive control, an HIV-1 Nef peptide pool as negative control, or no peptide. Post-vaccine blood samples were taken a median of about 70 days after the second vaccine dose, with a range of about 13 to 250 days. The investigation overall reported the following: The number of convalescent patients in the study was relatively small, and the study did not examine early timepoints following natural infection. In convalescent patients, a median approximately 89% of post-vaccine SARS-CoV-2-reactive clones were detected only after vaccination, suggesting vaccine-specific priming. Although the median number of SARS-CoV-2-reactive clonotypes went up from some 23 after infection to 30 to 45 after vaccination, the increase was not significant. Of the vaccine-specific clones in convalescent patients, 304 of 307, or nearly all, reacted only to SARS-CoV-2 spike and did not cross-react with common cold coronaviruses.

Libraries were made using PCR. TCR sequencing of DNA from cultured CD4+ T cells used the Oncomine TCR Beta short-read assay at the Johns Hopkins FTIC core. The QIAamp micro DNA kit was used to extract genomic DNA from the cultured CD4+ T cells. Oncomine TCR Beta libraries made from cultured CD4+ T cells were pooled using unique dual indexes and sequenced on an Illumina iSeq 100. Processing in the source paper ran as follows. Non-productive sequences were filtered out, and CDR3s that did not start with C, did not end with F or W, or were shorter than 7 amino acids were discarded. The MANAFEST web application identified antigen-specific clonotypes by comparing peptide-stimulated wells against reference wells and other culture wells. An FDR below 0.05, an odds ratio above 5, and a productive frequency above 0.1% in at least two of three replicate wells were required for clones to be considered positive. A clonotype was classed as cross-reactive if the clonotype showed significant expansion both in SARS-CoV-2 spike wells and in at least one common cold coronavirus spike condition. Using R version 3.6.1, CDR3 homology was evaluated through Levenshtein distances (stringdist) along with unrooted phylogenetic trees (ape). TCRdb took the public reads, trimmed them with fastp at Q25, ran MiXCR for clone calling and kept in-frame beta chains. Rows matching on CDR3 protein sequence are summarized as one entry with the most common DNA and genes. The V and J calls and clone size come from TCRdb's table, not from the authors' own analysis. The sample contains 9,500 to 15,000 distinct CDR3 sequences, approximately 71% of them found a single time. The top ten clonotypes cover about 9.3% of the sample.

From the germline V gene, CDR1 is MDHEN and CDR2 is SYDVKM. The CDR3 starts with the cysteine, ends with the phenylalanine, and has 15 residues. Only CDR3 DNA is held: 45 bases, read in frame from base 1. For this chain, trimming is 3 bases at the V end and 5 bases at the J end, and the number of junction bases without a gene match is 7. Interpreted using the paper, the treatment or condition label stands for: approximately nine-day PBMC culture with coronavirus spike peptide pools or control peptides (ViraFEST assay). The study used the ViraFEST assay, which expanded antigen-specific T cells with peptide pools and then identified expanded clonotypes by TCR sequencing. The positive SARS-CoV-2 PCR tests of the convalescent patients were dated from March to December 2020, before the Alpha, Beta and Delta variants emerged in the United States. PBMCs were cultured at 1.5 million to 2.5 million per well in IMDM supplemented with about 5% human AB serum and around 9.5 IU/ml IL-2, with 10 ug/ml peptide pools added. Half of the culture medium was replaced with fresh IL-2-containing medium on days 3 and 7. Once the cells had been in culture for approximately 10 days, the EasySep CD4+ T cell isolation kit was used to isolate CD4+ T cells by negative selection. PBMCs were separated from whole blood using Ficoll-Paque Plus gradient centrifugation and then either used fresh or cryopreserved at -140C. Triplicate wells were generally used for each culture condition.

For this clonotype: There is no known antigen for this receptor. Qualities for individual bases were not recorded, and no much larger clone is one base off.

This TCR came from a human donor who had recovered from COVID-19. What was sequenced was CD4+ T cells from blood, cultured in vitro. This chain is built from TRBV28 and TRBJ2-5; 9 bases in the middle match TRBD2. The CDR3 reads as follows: CASSLAGGPLETQYF. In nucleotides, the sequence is TGTGCCAGCAGTTTGGCGGGAGGGCCCCTCGAGACCCAGTACTTC.